This record covers a single TCR beta chain. Other DNA sequences in this specimen translate into the identical CDR3. This sample was taken from a study of T cell responses to AZD1222 COVID-19 vaccine. Assay used: immunoSEQ multiplex PCR; TCRdb lists only in-frame clones, some missing. The repertoire has roughly 140,000 clones, 90% of them found once; the top ten carry about 1.6%. The length of the CDR3 is 12 residues. Trimming took 3 bases from V and 1 from J, leaving 3 bases between them. Germline V CDR1 and CDR2: KGHSH, LQKENI. The starting material was peripheral blood, obtained 28 days after the second AZD1222 dose. The chain is built from TRBV18 and TRBJ1-1; D is uncertain. The receptor's source is an adult who received the AZD1222 COVID-19 vaccine. The CDR3 DNA follows: TGTGCCAGCTCACCGGCGAACACTGAAGCTTTCTTT. Its protein product is CASSPANTEAFF. Filled out from reference TRBV18 and TRBJ1-1, the complete variable domain reads NAGVMQNPRHLVRRRGQEARLRCSPMKGHSHVYWYRQLPEEGLKFMVYLQKENIIDESGMPKERFSAEFPKEGPSILRIQQVVRGDSAAYFCASSPANTEAFFGQGTRLTVV.